This TCR beta chain was profiled in a study of OX40 agonist ivuxolimab in advanced cancers. This CDR3 is built from 12 residues. Germline V gene data show CDR1 as LNHDA and CDR2 as SQIVND (reference sequence). V was trimmed by 6 bases and J by 0 bases, leaving 4 bases between them. Here immunoSEQ multiplex PCR was the method, and the copy in TCRdb shows in-frame clones only, minus some. The repertoire holds some 65,000 clones, with roughly 87% as singletons. Sequenced here: CD4+ or CD8+ T cells sorted from blood, sampled in a trial of the OX40 agonist ivuxolimab. The TCR was taken from an adult with an advanced solid tumor such as melanoma, head and neck, liver or kidney cancer. This chain uses TRBV19 with TRBJ2-3; D unclear. As DNA, the CDR3 is TGTGCCAGTAGAGATAGCACAGATACGCAGTATTTT. Its translation: CASRDSTDTQYF.